This is a list of T cell receptor beta chains from one sample in a study of shared clonotypes between healthy human individuals. The repertoire was sequenced with immunoSEQ multiplex PCR; TCRdb's copy has only in-frame clones and lacks some. In the table there are 560,000 or so clones, approximately 96% of which are singletons. The sample consisted of naive CD8+ T cells sorted from blood. Source of these receptors: a woman in her twenties or thirties in good health. CDR3s include the opening cysteine and the closing phenylalanine or tryptophan. A D gene is named only where the DNA matches it firmly. Only some rows state a clone size, as once, few, many or a class for expanded clones.

TRBV2	TRBJ1-1	-	-	TGTGCCAGCAACCCCCGGGGGGGCACTGAAGCTTTCTTT	CASNPRGGTEAFF
TRBV29-1	TRBJ2-7	-	-	TGCAGCGTTGTGGACGGGGCGAGGGGCTCCTACGAGCAGTACTTC	CSVVDGARGSYEQYF
TRBV28	TRBJ1-3	-	-	TGTGCCAGCAGTTTTCTGGGTCCCGGAAACACCATATATTTT	CASSFLGPGNTIYF
TRBV7-9	TRBJ1-2	-	-	TGTGCCAGCAGCTTCGGGGGGACCGGCTACACCTTC	CASSFGGTGYTF
TRBV28	TRBJ2-5	-	-	TGTGCCAGCAGCCGTAGGGCAGGGGTACAAGAGACCCAGTACTTC	CASSRRAGVQETQYF
TRBV13	TRBJ2-2	-	-	TGTGCCAGCAGCCCGTCCCGCGGGACGGGACTGTCCACGGGGACCGGGGAGCTGTTTTTT	CASSPSRGTGLSTGTGELFF
TRBV9	TRBJ2-1	-	-	TGTGCCAGCAGTGAAGGCGGTGAGCAGTTCTTC	CASSEGGEQFF
TRBV30	TRBJ2-7	-	TRBD2	TGTGCCTGGAAAGACGGGACTAGCTTCTACGAGCAGTACTTC	CAWKDGTSFYEQYF
TRBV7-8	TRBJ1-4	-	TRBD1	TGTGCCAGCAGCCTTAAGACAGGGGGTGGCGAAAAACTGTTTTTT	CASSLKTGGGEKLFF
TRBV5-5	TRBJ1-4	-	-	TGTGCCAGCAGCTTGGGACAGACGAGATATGCAACTAATGAAAAACTGTTTTTT	CASSLGQTRYATNEKLFF
TRBV6-1	TRBJ2-1	-	-	TGTGCCAGCACCTCCGGGACGGTGATAGCCAATGAGCAGTTCTTC	CASTSGTVIANEQFF
TRBV16	TRBJ2-7	-	TRBD2	TGTGCCAGCAGCCCCCGGACTAGCGGGGCACTGGAGCAGTACTTC	CASSPRTSGALEQYF
TRBV6-1	TRBJ2-7	-	TRBD2	TGTGCCAGCAGTGAAGTCCCCGGGACTAGCGACTACGAGCAGTACTTC	CASSEVPGTSDYEQYF
TRBV4-1	TRBJ2-1	-	TRBD2	TGCGCCAGCAGAGCACGTCTAGCGGGATGGAATGAGCAGTTCTTC	CASRARLAGWNEQFF
TRBV7-7	TRBJ2-1	-	-	TGTGCCAGCAGCTTTGGCAAGTACAATGAGCAGTTCTTC	CASSFGKYNEQFF
TRBV29-1	TRBJ2-7	-	-	TGCAGCGTTGAATTGTGGGAGGACTCCTACGAGCAGTACTTC	CSVELWEDSYEQYF
TRBV27	TRBJ1-1	-	-	TGTGCCAGCAGTTTAACAGGCTCGGGGACTGAAGCTTTCTTT	CASSLTGSGTEAFF
TRBV5-6	TRBJ1-5	-	TRBD1	TGTGCCAGCAGCTCTCGACAGGGAGGAAATCAGCCCCAGCATTTT	CASSSRQGGNQPQHF
TRBV29-1	TRBJ2-7	-	-	TGCAGCGTAGAATCAGGGGTAGGCGAGCAGTACTTC	CSVESGVGEQYF
TRBV25-1	TRBJ1-5	-	-	TGTGCCAGCAGTGAGGGCCAGAGCTATCAGCCCCAGCATTTT	CASSEGQSYQPQHF
TRBV11-2	TRBJ2-7	-	TRBD2	TGTGCCAGCAGCTTCGGACTAGCCTACGAGCAGTACTTC	CASSFGLAYEQYF
TRBV15	TRBJ2-1	-	-	TGTGCCACCAGCGTTGGCCCGCTGAGCAATGAGCAGTTCTTC	CATSVGPLSNEQFF
TRBV10-2	TRBJ1-4	-	-	TGCGCCAGCAGCCCGGTTTTTCCTGGGGGGTGGGGCGAAAAACTGTTTTTT	CASSPVFPGGWGEKLFF
TRBV29-1	TRBJ1-1	-	-	TGCAGCGTTGAAACGAACACTGAAGCTTTCTTT	CSVETNTEAFF
TRBV28	TRBJ1-3	-	-	TGTGCCAGCAGGCAACAGCCGGCTGGAAACACCATATATTTT	CASRQQPAGNTIYF
TRBV13	TRBJ2-1	-	-	TGTGCCAGCAGCTCCGGGACAAACAATGAGCAGTTCTTC	CASSSGTNNEQFF
TRBV7-8	TRBJ2-7	-	TRBD1	TGTGCCAGCAGCCTAGGGACAGGGCCTAGGCGGGAGCAGTACTTC	CASSLGTGPRREQYF
TRBV15	TRBJ2-1	-	TRBD1	TGTGCCACCAGCGGCCGGGACAGGGCATACAATGAGCAGTTCTTC	CATSGRDRAYNEQFF
TRBV2	TRBJ1-1	-	-	TGTGCCAGCAGTGAAGCGCCGACTGAAGCTTTCTTT	CASSEAPTEAFF
TRBV7-9	TRBJ2-4	once	-	TGTGCCAGCAGCTTAGGTGTAGGATCGGAAAACATTCAGTACTTC	CASSLGVGSENIQYF
TRBV5-6	TRBJ2-1	-	-	TGTGCCAGCAGCTTCGGGACTGGGTCCTACAATGAGCAGTTCTTC	CASSFGTGSYNEQFF
TRBV10-3	TRBJ2-5	-	-	TGTGCCATCAGTGAGTCAATCCGCTCCCAGTACTTC	CAISESIRSQYF
TRBV7-8	TRBJ1-1	-	TRBD1	TGTGCCAGCAGCTTAATGAACTTCCCGGGACAGGGAAGGAACACTGAAGCTTTCTTT	CASSLMNFPGQGRNTEAFF
TRBV4-1	TRBJ2-5	-	-	TGCGCCAGCAGCCCGTCCGAGGGAGCCGGAGAGACCCAGTACTTC	CASSPSEGAGETQYF
TRBV27	TRBJ2-1	once	TRBD2	TGTGCCAGCAGTCCCGGGACTAGCGGGGGCTACAATGAGCAGTTCTTC	CASSPGTSGGYNEQFF
TRBV5-4	TRBJ2-7	-	TRBD2	TGTGCCAGCAGCTTGAGGCTAGCGGAAGAGCAGTACTTC	CASSLRLAEEQYF
TRBV9	TRBJ1-4	-	-	TGTGCCAGCAGCGTAGGTTCCGGGACGCTTACTAATGAAAAACTGTTTTTT	CASSVGSGTLTNEKLFF
TRBV27	TRBJ2-2	once	-	TGTGCCAGCAGTTTATTCAGGGGCGGCACCGGGGAGCTGTTTTTT	CASSLFRGGTGELFF
TRBV4-1	TRBJ1-1	once	-	TGCGCCAGCAGCCACCCGACGGCGAACACTGAAGCTTTCTTT	CASSHPTANTEAFF
TRBV6-5	TRBJ1-2	-	-	TGTGCCAGCAGTTCTCCGCAGAGTTACTCCTATGGCTACACCTTC	CASSSPQSYSYGYTF
TRBV28	TRBJ2-3	-	TRBD2	TGTGCCAGCAGTTTTGAGGGAGCGGGACCCACAGATACGCAGTATTTT	CASSFEGAGPTDTQYF
TRBV27	TRBJ2-7	-	-	TGTGCCAGCACCCTACGGGCGGGGACCTCCTACGAGCAGTACTTC	CASTLRAGTSYEQYF
TRBV28	TRBJ1-5	-	-	TGTGCCAGCAGTTTAATTCTGCGGGGTCAGCCCCAGCATTTT	CASSLILRGQPQHF
TRBV5-6	TRBJ2-7	-	TRBD2	TGTGCCAGCAACAAAGGACTAGCGGGAGTCAACGAGCAGTACTTC	CASNKGLAGVNEQYF
TRBV27	TRBJ2-7	-	TRBD2	TGTGCCAGCAGTTTACCGGGACTAGGCTACGAGCAGTACTTC	CASSLPGLGYEQYF
TRBV14	TRBJ2-3	-	TRBD2	TGTGCCAGCAGCCAAGATCCCGGTGGAGGGAGGGGAGAAGATACGCAGTATTTT	CASSQDPGGGRGEDTQYF
TRBV4-2	TRBJ2-1	-	-	TGTGCCAGCAGCCAAGAGTTGGGGGCGGAAGGGGTTGAGCAGTTCTTC	CASSQELGAEGVEQFF
TRBV20-1	TRBJ2-7	-	-	TGCAGTGTCCGCAACTACGAGCAGTACTTC	CSVRNYEQYF
TRBV11-1	TRBJ2-7	-	TRBD1	TGTGCCAGCAGCTCCGGGACAGGCTACGAGCAGTACTTC	CASSSGTGYEQYF